This note documents a single T cell receptor beta chain sequence. This sample is drawn from a study of T cell repertoires in ileal Crohn's disease. Study context: Patients had a median roughly 7.9-year disease duration, and less than 45% were active smokers.

TCRdb's copy holds only in-frame clones and misses some; the assay was immunoSEQ multiplex PCR. The table shows about 13,000 clones, with about 82% occurring only once. The CDR3 is 13 residues long. V was cut by 4 bases and J by 5 bases, with 8 bases left in between. Germline CDR1 is MRHNA and CDR2 is SNTAGT. The chain joins TRBV6-4 to TRBJ2-2; tentatively, D is TRBD2 (6 bases). Sequencing was done on a sample of ileal tissue. The source is an adult with Crohn's disease. CDR3 protein: CASSAGETGELFF. In nucleotides, the CDR3 is TGTGCCAGCAGTGCGGGGGAAACCGGGGAGCTGTTTTTT.